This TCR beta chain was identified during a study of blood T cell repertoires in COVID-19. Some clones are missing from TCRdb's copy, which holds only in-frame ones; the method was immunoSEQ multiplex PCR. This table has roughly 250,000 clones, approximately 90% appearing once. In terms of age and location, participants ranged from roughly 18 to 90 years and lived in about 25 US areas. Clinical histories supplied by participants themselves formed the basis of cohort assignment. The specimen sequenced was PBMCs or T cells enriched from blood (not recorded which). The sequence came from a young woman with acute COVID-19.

In DNA, the CDR3 is TGTGCCAGCAGCGGGACAGGGAGGTCCACTGAAGCTTTCTTT. Its protein product is CASSGTGRSTEAFF. The rearrangement uses TRBV5-4 and TRBJ1-1, with 9 bases that match TRBD1. The CDR3 extends over 14 amino acids. J gave up 4 bases and V 4 bases, and 5 bases lay outside the gene matches. Germline loops: CDR1 SGHNT, CDR2 YYREEE (reference sequence). The full variable domain, with the rest looked up from reference TRBV5-4 and TRBJ1-1, is ETGVTQSPTHLIKTRGQQVTLRCSSQSGHNTVSWYQQALGQGPQFIFQYYREEENGRGNFPPRFSGLQFPNYSSELNVNALELDDSALYLCASSGTGRSTEAFFGQGTRLTVV.